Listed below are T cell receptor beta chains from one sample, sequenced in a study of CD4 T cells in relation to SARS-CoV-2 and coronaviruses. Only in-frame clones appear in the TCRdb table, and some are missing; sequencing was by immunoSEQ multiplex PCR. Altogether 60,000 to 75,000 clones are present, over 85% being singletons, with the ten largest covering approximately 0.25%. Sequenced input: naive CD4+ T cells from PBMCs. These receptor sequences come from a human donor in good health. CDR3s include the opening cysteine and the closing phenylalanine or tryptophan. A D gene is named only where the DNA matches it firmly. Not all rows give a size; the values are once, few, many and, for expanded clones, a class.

CDR3 protein: CASSSPRGGNEQYF; CDR3 DNA: TGTGCCAGCAGCTCACCGAGGGGGGGGAACGAGCAGTACTTC; V gene: TRBV5-4; J gene: TRBJ2-7; clone size: NA; D gene: NA
CDR3 protein: CASSLEGGSEQYF; CDR3 DNA: TGTGCCAGCAGCTTAGAAGGCGGGTCCGAGCAGTACTTC; V gene: TRBV11-2; J gene: TRBJ2-7; clone size: NA; D gene: NA
CDR3 protein: CATRGQGLYEQYF; CDR3 DNA: TGTGCCACCCGTGGGCAGGGACTCTACGAGCAGTACTTC; V gene: TRBV27; J gene: TRBJ2-7; clone size: once; D gene: NA
CDR3 protein: CASSPQGSTNEKLFF; CDR3 DNA: TGTGCCAGCTCACCACAGGGTTCTACTAATGAAAAACTGTTTTTT; V gene: TRBV18; J gene: TRBJ1-4; clone size: once; D gene: NA
CDR3 protein: CASSLSAGANVLTF; CDR3 DNA: TGTGCCAGCAGTTTATCCGCTGGGGCCAACGTCCTGACTTTC; V gene: TRBV27; J gene: TRBJ2-6; clone size: NA; D gene: NA
CDR3 protein: CASSQDLQDDKQFF; CDR3 DNA: TGTGCCAGCAGCCAAGATTTGCAGGACGACAAGCAGTTCTTC; V gene: TRBV14; J gene: TRBJ2-1; clone size: NA; D gene: NA
CDR3 protein: CASSTEGQGALEQYF; CDR3 DNA: TGTGCCAGCAGCACGGAGGGACAGGGGGCCCTCGAGCAGTACTTC; V gene: TRBV6-1; J gene: TRBJ2-7; clone size: once; D gene: TRBD1
CDR3 protein: CASRRNHGGTSGYEQYF; CDR3 DNA: TGTGCCAGCAGACGCAACCATGGGGGTACTTCAGGCTACGAGCAGTACTTC; V gene: TRBV27; J gene: TRBJ2-7; clone size: NA; D gene: NA
CDR3 protein: CASSQEIRGQGRGTEAFF; CDR3 DNA: TGCGCCAGCAGCCAAGAGATTAGGGGACAGGGGAGGGGGACTGAAGCTTTCTTT; V gene: TRBV4-1; J gene: TRBJ1-1; clone size: NA; D gene: TRBD1
CDR3 protein: CASSQEGGLFF; CDR3 DNA: TGTGCCAGCAGCCAAGAAGGAGGGCTCTTCTTC; V gene: TRBV3-1/TRBV3-2; J gene: TRBJ2-7; clone size: NA; D gene: NA
CDR3 protein: CASSSGQGNTEAFF; CDR3 DNA: TGTGCCAGCAGCTCTGGACAGGGGAACACTGAAGCTTTCTTT; V gene: TRBV7-9; J gene: TRBJ1-1; clone size: NA; D gene: TRBD1
CDR3 protein: CARTGTDLQGQYF; CDR3 DNA: TGTGCCAGAACCGGGACTGACCTTCAGGGGCAGTACTTC; V gene: TRBV5-3; J gene: TRBJ2-7; clone size: NA; D gene: NA
CDR3 protein: CASSVAAGGPKETQYF; CDR3 DNA: TGTGCCAGCAGCGTAGCAGCGGGGGGGCCTAAAGAGACCCAGTACTTC; V gene: TRBV9; J gene: TRBJ2-5; clone size: once; D gene: TRBD2
CDR3 protein: CASSPPRGAFDYGYTF; CDR3 DNA: TGTGCCAGCAGCCCACCAAGGGGCGCATTTGACTATGGCTACACCTTC; V gene: TRBV3-1/TRBV3-2; J gene: TRBJ1-2; clone size: NA; D gene: NA
CDR3 protein: CSAERDRSYNEQFF; CDR3 DNA: TGCAGCGCGGAAAGGGACAGGTCCTACAATGAGCAGTTCTTC; V gene: TRBV29-1; J gene: TRBJ2-1; clone size: NA; D gene: TRBD1
CDR3 protein: CASSKGQIYGYTF; CDR3 DNA: TGTGCCAGCAGCAAGGGACAGATCTATGGCTACACCTTC; V gene: TRBV7-2; J gene: TRBJ1-2; clone size: NA; D gene: TRBD1
CDR3 protein: CASSPDLSASVNEQFF; CDR3 DNA: TGCGCCAGCAGCCCGGACCTTTCGGCTAGCGTGAATGAGCAGTTCTTC; V gene: TRBV5-1; J gene: TRBJ2-1; clone size: NA; D gene: NA
CDR3 protein: CASSVDRTQEAFF; CDR3 DNA: TGTGCCAGCAGCGTAGACAGGACCCAGGAAGCTTTCTTT; V gene: TRBV11-3; J gene: TRBJ1-1; clone size: NA; D gene: NA
CDR3 protein: CASSLGTGEVNEQFF; CDR3 DNA: TGTGCCAGCAGCTTAGGGACAGGGGAGGTCAATGAGCAGTTCTTC; V gene: TRBV7-6; J gene: TRBJ2-1; clone size: NA; D gene: TRBD1
CDR3 protein: CAISPPDSYEQYF; CDR3 DNA: TGTGCCATCAGTCCACCGGACAGCTACGAGCAGTACTTC; V gene: TRBV10-3; J gene: TRBJ2-7; clone size: NA; D gene: NA
CDR3 protein: CASSEGPGTADTQYF; CDR3 DNA: TGCGCCAGCAGTGAAGGGCCCGGGACGGCAGATACGCAGTATTTT; V gene: TRBV10-2; J gene: TRBJ2-3; clone size: NA; D gene: NA
CDR3 protein: CASSQGGGRQPQHF; CDR3 DNA: TGTGCCAGCAGCCAAGGTGGGGGCCGGCAGCCCCAGCATTTT; V gene: TRBV3-1/TRBV3-2; J gene: TRBJ1-5; clone size: NA; D gene: NA
CDR3 protein: CASSLGTSGDQFVYEQYF; CDR3 DNA: TGCGCCAGCAGCTTGGGTACTAGCGGGGACCAATTCGTTTACGAGCAGTACTTC; V gene: TRBV5-1; J gene: TRBJ2-7; clone size: NA; D gene: TRBD2
CDR3 protein: CASSSPGLAGGNEQYF; CDR3 DNA: TGTGCCAGCTCCTCCCCGGGACTAGCGGGAGGGAACGAGCAGTACTTC; V gene: TRBV28; J gene: TRBJ2-7; clone size: NA; D gene: TRBD2
CDR3 protein: CASSYRDRGNQPQHF; CDR3 DNA: TGTGCCAGCAGCTATAGGGACAGGGGTAATCAGCCCCAGCATTTT; V gene: TRBV6-6; J gene: TRBJ1-5; clone size: NA; D gene: TRBD1
CDR3 protein: CASSYMSEAFF; CDR3 DNA: TGTGCCAGCAGTTATATGAGCGAAGCTTTCTTT; V gene: TRBV6-6; J gene: TRBJ1-1; clone size: NA; D gene: NA
CDR3 protein: CASIRATGIGNTEAFF; CDR3 DNA: TGTGCCAGTATCAGGGCCACGGGGATAGGGAACACTGAAGCTTTCTTT; V gene: TRBV19; J gene: TRBJ1-1; clone size: NA; D gene: NA
CDR3 protein: CASSPRGGGNQPQHF; CDR3 DNA: TGTGCCAGCAGCCCCCGTGGGGGGGGCAATCAGCCCCAGCATTTT; V gene: TRBV7-3; J gene: TRBJ1-5; clone size: NA; D gene: NA
CDR3 protein: CASSTYRGQRYEKLFF; CDR3 DNA: TGTGCCAGCAGTACCTACAGGGGGCAGAGGTATGAAAAACTGTTTTTT; V gene: TRBV28; J gene: TRBJ1-4; clone size: NA; D gene: TRBD1
CDR3 protein: CASSPVRASGEKLFF; CDR3 DNA: TGTGCCAGCAGCCCGGTTCGGGCATCGGGTGAAAAACTGTTTTTT; V gene: TRBV11-2; J gene: TRBJ1-4; clone size: NA; D gene: NA
CDR3 protein: CASRGGGFGSYNSPLHF; CDR3 DNA: TGTGCCAGCCGTGGGGGAGGGTTCGGCTCCTATAATTCACCCCTCCACTTT; V gene: TRBV11-2; J gene: TRBJ1-6; clone size: NA; D gene: NA
CDR3 protein: CAISDGAPSEAFF; CDR3 DNA: TGTGCCATCAGTGATGGAGCTCCAAGTGAAGCTTTCTTT; V gene: TRBV10-3; J gene: TRBJ1-1; clone size: NA; D gene: NA
CDR3 protein: CASTHRDKNIQYF; CDR3 DNA: TGTGCCAGTACTCACCGGGACAAAAACATTCAGTACTTC; V gene: TRBV19; J gene: TRBJ2-4; clone size: NA; D gene: NA
CDR3 protein: CASSPGTGLAETQYF; CDR3 DNA: TGTGCCAGCAGCCCCGGGACAGGGTTGGCAGAGACCCAGTACTTC; V gene: TRBV7-6; J gene: TRBJ2-5; clone size: NA; D gene: TRBD1
CDR3 protein: CASNLSGMSAGELFF; CDR3 DNA: TGTGCCAGCAACCTATCCGGGATGTCGGCCGGGGAGCTGTTTTTT; V gene: TRBV6-4; J gene: TRBJ2-2; clone size: NA; D gene: NA
CDR3 protein: CAISALAGASSTDTQYF; CDR3 DNA: TGTGCCATCAGTGCACTAGCGGGTGCTTCTAGCACAGATACGCAGTATTTT; V gene: TRBV10-3; J gene: TRBJ2-3; clone size: NA; D gene: TRBD2
CDR3 protein: CATSAPVGNEQFF; CDR3 DNA: TGTGCCACCAGTGCCCCGGTGGGGAATGAGCAGTTCTTC; V gene: TRBV24-1; J gene: TRBJ2-1; clone size: NA; D gene: NA
CDR3 protein: CASSQGTGAGTDTQYF; CDR3 DNA: TGCGCCAGCAGCCAAGGGACAGGGGCGGGCACAGATACGCAGTATTTT; V gene: TRBV5-1; J gene: TRBJ2-3; clone size: few; D gene: TRBD1
CDR3 protein: CASRQHRAEDTQYF; CDR3 DNA: TGCGCCAGCAGGCAGCATAGGGCAGAGGATACGCAGTATTTT; V gene: TRBV4-1; J gene: TRBJ2-3; clone size: NA; D gene: NA
CDR3 protein: CASNRVGTEAFF; CDR3 DNA: TGTGCCAGCAACAGGGTGGGCACTGAAGCTTTCTTT; V gene: TRBV28; J gene: TRBJ1-1; clone size: NA; D gene: NA
CDR3 protein: CASSEPGTAKNIQYF; CDR3 DNA: TGTGCCAGCAGTGAACCAGGGACAGCCAAAAACATTCAGTACTTC; V gene: TRBV2; J gene: TRBJ2-4; clone size: NA; D gene: NA
CDR3 protein: CASSDLTGGGLGEQYF; CDR3 DNA: TGTGCCAGCAGCGACCTGACAGGGGGCGGGCTGGGGGAGCAGTACTTC; V gene: TRBV9; J gene: TRBJ2-7; clone size: once; D gene: TRBD1
CDR3 protein: CASRGTGTKNIQYF; CDR3 DNA: TGTGCCAGCCGGGGGACAGGGACCAAAAACATTCAGTACTTC; V gene: TRBV7-2; J gene: TRBJ2-4; clone size: NA; D gene: TRBD1
CDR3 protein: CSAGLAGGPLMGEQFF; CDR3 DNA: TGCAGCGCGGGACTAGCGGGAGGGCCACTAATGGGTGAGCAGTTCTTC; V gene: TRBV29-1; J gene: TRBJ2-1; clone size: NA; D gene: TRBD2
CDR3 protein: CASSAGATNEKLFF; CDR3 DNA: TGTGCCAGCAGCGCGGGGGCAACTAATGAAAAACTGTTTTTT; V gene: TRBV9; J gene: TRBJ1-4; clone size: NA; D gene: NA
CDR3 protein: CASSTSNRVDEAFF; CDR3 DNA: TGCGCCAGCAGTACCTCAAACAGGGTCGATGAAGCTTTCTTT; V gene: TRBV10-1; J gene: TRBJ1-1; clone size: NA; D gene: NA
CDR3 protein: CASSKFSALYNSPLHF; CDR3 DNA: TGTGCCAGCAGCAAATTCTCGGCTCTCTATAATTCACCCCTCCACTTT; V gene: TRBV21-1; J gene: TRBJ1-6; clone size: NA; D gene: NA
CDR3 protein: CASSEWQTGSSYGYTF; CDR3 DNA: TGTGCCAGCAGTGAATGGCAGACCGGCAGCTCTTATGGCTACACCTTC; V gene: TRBV25-1; J gene: TRBJ1-2; clone size: NA; D gene: NA
CDR3 protein: CASSFGGALDTEAFF; CDR3 DNA: TGTGCCAGCAGCTTCGGGGGGGCTTTGGACACTGAAGCTTTCTTT; V gene: TRBV5-4; J gene: TRBJ1-1; clone size: NA; D gene: NA
CDR3 protein: CASSTRQGPLDTQYF; CDR3 DNA: TGTGCCAGCAGCACCCGACAGGGGCCCTTGGATACGCAGTATTTT; V gene: TRBV28; J gene: TRBJ2-3; clone size: once; D gene: TRBD1
CDR3 protein: CASSLANEQYF; CDR3 DNA: TGTGCCAGCAGCTTAGCGAACGAGCAGTACTTC; V gene: TRBV7-2; J gene: TRBJ2-7; clone size: NA; D gene: NA
CDR3 protein: CASNPGGDEKLFF; CDR3 DNA: TGTGCCAGCAACCCGGGAGGGGATGAAAAACTGTTTTTT; V gene: TRBV28; J gene: TRBJ1-4; clone size: NA; D gene: NA
CDR3 protein: CASSLSTGTLEAFF; CDR3 DNA: TGTGCCAGTAGTCTCTCGACAGGGACCCTTGAAGCTTTCTTT; V gene: TRBV19; J gene: TRBJ1-1; clone size: NA; D gene: TRBD1
CDR3 protein: CASSQGADRGYGYTF; CDR3 DNA: TGTGCCAGCAGCCAAGGGGCCGACAGGGGCTATGGCTACACCTTC; V gene: TRBV3-1/TRBV3-2; J gene: TRBJ1-2; clone size: once; D gene: TRBD1
CDR3 protein: CASSRTGTRGPNEQFF; CDR3 DNA: TGCGCCAGCAGCAGGACCGGGACTAGAGGGCCCAATGAGCAGTTCTTC; V gene: TRBV5-1; J gene: TRBJ2-1; clone size: NA; D gene: TRBD2
CDR3 protein: CASSDRGRGGNTIYF; CDR3 DNA: TGTGCCAGCAGTGATAGGGGGCGCGGTGGAAACACCATATATTTT; V gene: TRBV2; J gene: TRBJ1-3; clone size: NA; D gene: TRBD1
CDR3 protein: CASSNGRAGQPQHF; CDR3 DNA: TGTGCCAGTAGTAACGGCAGGGCTGGTCAGCCCCAGCATTTT; V gene: TRBV19; J gene: TRBJ1-5; clone size: NA; D gene: NA
CDR3 protein: CASSVEDGAPLHF; CDR3 DNA: TGTGCCAGCAGCGTAGAGGACGGGGCTCCCCTCCACTTT; V gene: TRBV9; J gene: TRBJ1-6; clone size: NA; D gene: NA
CDR3 protein: CASGTGGVAGNEQFF; CDR3 DNA: TGCGCCAGCGGGACAGGGGGGGTAGCGGGAAATGAGCAGTTCTTC; V gene: TRBV5-1; J gene: TRBJ2-1; clone size: NA; D gene: TRBD1